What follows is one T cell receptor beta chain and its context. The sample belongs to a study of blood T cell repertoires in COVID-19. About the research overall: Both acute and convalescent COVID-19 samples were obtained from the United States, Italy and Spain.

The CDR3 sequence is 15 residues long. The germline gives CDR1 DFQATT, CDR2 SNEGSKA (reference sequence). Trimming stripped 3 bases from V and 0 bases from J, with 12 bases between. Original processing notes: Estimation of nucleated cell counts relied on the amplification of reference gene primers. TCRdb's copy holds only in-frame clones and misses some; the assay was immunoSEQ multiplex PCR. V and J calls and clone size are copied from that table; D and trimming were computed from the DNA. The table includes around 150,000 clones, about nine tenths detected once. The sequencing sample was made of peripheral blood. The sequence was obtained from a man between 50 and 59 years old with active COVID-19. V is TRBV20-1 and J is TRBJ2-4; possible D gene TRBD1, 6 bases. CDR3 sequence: CSASAGVGAKNIQYF. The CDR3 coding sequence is TGCAGTGCTAGTGCAGGGGTTGGAGCCAAAAACATTCAGTACTTC.